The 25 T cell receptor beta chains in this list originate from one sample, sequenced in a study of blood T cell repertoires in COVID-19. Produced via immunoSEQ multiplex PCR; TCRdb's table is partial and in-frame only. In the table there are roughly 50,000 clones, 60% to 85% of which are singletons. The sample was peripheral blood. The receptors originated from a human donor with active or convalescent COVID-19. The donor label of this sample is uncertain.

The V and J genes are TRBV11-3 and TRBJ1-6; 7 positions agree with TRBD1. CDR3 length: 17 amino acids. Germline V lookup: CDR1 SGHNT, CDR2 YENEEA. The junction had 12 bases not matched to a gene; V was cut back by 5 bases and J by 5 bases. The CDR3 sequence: CASSLTRTGRNNSPLHF. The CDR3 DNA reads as TGTGCCAGCAGCCTGACACGGACAGGTCGGAATAATTCACCCCTCCACTTT.

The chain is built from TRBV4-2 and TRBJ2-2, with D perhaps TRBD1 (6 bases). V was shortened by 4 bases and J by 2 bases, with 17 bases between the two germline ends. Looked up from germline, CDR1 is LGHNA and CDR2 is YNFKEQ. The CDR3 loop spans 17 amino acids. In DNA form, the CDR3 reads TGTGCCAGCAGCCGTTTTGTGGGGGCATCAAACACCGGGGAGCTGTTTTTT. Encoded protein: CASSRFVGASNTGELFF.

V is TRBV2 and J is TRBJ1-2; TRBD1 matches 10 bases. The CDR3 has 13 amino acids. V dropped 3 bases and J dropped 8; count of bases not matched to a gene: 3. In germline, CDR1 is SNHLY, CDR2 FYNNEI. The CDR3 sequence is CASSDDRGLGYTF. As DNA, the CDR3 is TGTGCCAGCAGTGACGACAGGGGGCTCGGCTACACCTTC.

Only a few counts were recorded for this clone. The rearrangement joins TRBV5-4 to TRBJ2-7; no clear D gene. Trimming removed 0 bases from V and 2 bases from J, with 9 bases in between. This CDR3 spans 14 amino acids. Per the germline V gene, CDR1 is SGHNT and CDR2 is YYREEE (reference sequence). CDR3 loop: CASSLAGSPYEQYF. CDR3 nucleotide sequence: TGTGCCAGCAGCTTGGCAGGCAGCCCCTACGAGCAGTACTTC.

The CDR3 DNA reads as TGTGCCAGCATGGGAGCGGGAGTCGCAGATACGCAGTATTTT. Its protein is CASMGAGVADTQYF. The chain carries TRBV27 and TRBJ2-3; 8 nucleotides line up with TRBD2. This CDR3 has 14 amino acids. V lost 7 bases, J lost 4 bases, and 7 bases stayed unmatched. CDR1 and CDR2 (germline): MNHEY, SMNVEV (reference sequence).

This CDR3 is CASSLSTGTGSQTQYF. In DNA form, the CDR3 reads TGCGCCAGCAGCTTATCAACCGGGACAGGGTCCCAGACCCAGTACTTC. This chain joins TRBV5-1 and TRBJ2-5, with 9 bases identical to TRBD1. CDR3 length equals 16 residues. The germline V gene has CDR1 SGHRS and CDR2 YFSETQ. V lost 2 bases, J lost 6 bases, and 11 bases stayed unmatched.

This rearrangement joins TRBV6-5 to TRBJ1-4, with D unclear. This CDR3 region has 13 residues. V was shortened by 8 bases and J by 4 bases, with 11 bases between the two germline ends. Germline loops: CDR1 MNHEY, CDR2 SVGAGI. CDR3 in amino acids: CASGRVVNEKLFF. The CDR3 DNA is TGTGCCAGCGGCCGGGTGGTTAATGAAAAACTGTTTTTT.

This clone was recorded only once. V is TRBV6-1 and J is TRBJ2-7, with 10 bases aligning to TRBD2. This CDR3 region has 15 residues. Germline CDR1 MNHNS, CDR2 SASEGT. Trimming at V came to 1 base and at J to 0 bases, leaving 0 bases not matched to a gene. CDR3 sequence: CASSEGLAGSYEQYF. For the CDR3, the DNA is TGTGCCAGCAGTGAAGGACTAGCGGGCTCCTACGAGCAGTACTTC.

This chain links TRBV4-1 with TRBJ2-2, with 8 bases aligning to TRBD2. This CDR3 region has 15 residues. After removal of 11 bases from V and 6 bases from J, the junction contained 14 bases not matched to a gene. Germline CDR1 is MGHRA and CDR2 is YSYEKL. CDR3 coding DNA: TGCGCCCCCAGCCTGCCCGGGGGGGGCCCCGGGGAGCTGTTTTTT. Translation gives CAPSLPGGGPGELFF.

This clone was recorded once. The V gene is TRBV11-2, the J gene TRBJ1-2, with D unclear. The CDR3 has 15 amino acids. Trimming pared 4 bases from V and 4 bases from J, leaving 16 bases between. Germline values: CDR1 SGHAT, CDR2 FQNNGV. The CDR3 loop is CASSSAAQTFYGYTF. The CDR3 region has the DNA TGTGCCAGCAGCTCCGCGGCCCAGACTTTCTATGGCTACACCTTC.

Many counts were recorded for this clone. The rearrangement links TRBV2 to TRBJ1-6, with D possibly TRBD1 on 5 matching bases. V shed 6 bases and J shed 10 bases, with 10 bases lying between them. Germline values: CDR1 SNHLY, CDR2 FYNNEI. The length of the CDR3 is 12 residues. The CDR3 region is CASRGQGSPLHF. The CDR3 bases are TGTGCCAGCAGGGGTCAGGGATCACCCCTCCACTTT.

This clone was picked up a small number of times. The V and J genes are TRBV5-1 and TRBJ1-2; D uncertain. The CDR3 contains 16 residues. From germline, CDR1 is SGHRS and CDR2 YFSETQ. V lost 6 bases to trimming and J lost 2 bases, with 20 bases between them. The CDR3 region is CASTAGGGGQNYGYTF. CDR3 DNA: TGCGCCAGCACCGCCGGTGGAGGAGGCCAAAACTATGGCTACACCTTC.

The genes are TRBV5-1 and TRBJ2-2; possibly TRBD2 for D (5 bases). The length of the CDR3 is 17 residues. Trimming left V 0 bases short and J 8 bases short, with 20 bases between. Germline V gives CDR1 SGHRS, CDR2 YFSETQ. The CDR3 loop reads CASSLVLGSPGEGELFF. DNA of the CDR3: TGCGCCAGCAGCTTGGTTCTGGGTTCCCCCGGGGAGGGGGAGCTGTTTTTT.

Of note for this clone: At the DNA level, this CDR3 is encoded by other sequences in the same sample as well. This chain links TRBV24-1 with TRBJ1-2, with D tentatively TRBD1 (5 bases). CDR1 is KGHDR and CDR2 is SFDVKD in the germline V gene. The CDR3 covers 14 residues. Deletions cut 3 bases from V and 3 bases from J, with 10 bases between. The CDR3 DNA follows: TGTGCCACCAGTGATCAGGGTCACTACTATGGCTACACCTTC. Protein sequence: CATSDQGHYYGYTF.

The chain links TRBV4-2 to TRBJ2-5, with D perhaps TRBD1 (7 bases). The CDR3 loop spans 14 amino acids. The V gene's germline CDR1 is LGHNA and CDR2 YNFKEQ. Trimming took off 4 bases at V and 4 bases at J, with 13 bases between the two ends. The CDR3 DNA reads TGTGCCAGCAGCCGAGCAGGGGGAGGAGAGACCCAGTACTTC. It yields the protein CASSRAGGGETQYF.

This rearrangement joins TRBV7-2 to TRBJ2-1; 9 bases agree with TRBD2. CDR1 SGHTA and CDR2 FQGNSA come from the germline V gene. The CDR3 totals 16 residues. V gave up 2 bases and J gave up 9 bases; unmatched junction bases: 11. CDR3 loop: CASSLRVAGAGAEQFF. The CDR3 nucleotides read TGTGCCAGCAGCTTACGGGTAGCGGGAGCGGGAGCTGAGCAGTTCTTC. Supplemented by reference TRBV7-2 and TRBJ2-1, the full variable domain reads GAGVSQSPSNKVTEKGKDVELRCDPISGHTALYWYRQSLGQGLEFLIYFQGNSAPDKSGLPSDRFSAERTGGSVSTLTIQRTQQEDSAVYLCASSLRVAGAGAEQFFGPGTRLTVL.

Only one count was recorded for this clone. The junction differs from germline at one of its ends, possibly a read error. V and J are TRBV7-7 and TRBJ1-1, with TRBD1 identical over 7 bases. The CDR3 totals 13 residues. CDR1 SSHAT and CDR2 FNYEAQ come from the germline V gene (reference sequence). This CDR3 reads CASSTQQGTEAFF. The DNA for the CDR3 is TGTGCTAGCAGCACCCAACAGGGGACTGAAGCTTTCTTT.

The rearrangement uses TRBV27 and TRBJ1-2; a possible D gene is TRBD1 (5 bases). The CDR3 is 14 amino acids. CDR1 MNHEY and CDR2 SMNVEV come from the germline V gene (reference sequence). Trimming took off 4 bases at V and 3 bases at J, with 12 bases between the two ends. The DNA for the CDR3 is TGTGCCAGCAGTTCAACTCAGGGTTACTATGGCTACACCTTC. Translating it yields CASSSTQGYYGYTF.

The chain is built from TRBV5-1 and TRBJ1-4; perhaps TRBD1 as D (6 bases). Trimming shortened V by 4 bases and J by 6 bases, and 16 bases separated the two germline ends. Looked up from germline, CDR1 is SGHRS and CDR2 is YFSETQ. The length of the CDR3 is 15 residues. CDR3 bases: TGCGCCAGCAGCCCCGCGGGGGCCTGGGATGAAAAACTGTTTTTT. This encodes CASSPAGAWDEKLFF.

In nucleotides, the CDR3 is TGTGCCAGCAGCCGACGGGGAGGGACTGAAGCTTTCTTT. Translating it yields CASSRRGGTEAFF. J is TRBJ1-1 and V is TRBV3-1 (or the pseudogene TRBV3-2); D is undetermined. Germline V CDR1 and CDR2: LGHDT, YNNKEL (reference sequence). V shed 4 bases and J shed 5 bases, with 11 bases lying between them. CDR3 length: 13 amino acids.

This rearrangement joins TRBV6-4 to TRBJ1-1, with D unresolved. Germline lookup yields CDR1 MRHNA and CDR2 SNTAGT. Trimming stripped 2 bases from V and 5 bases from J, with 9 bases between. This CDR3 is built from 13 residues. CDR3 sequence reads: CASSDGQRTEAFF. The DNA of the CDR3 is TGTGCCAGCAGTGACGGGCAGAGAACTGAAGCTTTCTTT.

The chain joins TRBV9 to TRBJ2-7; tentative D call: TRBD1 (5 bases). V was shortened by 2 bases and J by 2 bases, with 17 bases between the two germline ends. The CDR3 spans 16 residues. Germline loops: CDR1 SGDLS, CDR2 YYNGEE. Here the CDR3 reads CASSVDPLDSTYEQYF. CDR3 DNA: TGTGCCAGCAGCGTTGACCCTTTAGACAGCACCTACGAGCAGTACTTC.

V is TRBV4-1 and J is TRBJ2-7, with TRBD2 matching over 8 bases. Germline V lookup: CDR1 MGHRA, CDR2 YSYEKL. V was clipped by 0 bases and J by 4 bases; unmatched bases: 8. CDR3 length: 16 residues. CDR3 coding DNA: TGCGCCAGCAGCCAAGATCCAGGAGCGGGGGTTTACGAGCAGTACTTC. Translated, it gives CASSQDPGAGVYEQYF.

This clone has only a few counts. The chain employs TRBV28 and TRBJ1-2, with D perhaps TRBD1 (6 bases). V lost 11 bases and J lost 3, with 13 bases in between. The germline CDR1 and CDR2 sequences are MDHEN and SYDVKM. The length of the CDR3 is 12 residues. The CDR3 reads CAAQGGDYGYTF. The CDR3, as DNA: TGTGCCGCCCAAGGGGGGGACTATGGCTACACCTTC.

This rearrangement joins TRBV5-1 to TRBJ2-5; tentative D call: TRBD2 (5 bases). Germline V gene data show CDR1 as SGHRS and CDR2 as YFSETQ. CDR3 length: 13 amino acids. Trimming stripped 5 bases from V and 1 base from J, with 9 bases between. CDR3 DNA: TGCGCCAGCAGGAGAGGGTTCCAAGAGACCCAGTACTTC. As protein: CASRRGFQETQYF. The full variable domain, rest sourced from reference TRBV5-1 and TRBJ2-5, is KAGVTQTPRYLIKTRGQQVTLSCSPISGHRSVSWYQQTPGQGLQFLFEYFSETQRNKGNFPGRFSGRQFSNSRSEMNVSTLELGDSALYLCASRRGFQETQYFGPGTRLLVL.